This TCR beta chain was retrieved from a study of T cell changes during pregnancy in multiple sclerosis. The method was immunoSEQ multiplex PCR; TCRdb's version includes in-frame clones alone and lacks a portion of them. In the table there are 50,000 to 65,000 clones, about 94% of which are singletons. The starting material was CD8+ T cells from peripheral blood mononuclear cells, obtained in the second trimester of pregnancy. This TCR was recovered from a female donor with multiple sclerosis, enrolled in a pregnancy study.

The CDR3 DNA reads TGTGCCAGCAGCCGACAAGCGGACAGGGGGCGGTTCGAGCAGTACTTC. Translating it yields CASSRQADRGRFEQYF. The V call is TRBV11-2, the J call TRBJ2-7, with TRBD1 identical over 11 bases. The CDR3 contains 16 residues. Per germline, CDR1 SGHAT and CDR2 FQNNGV. The ends lost 5 bases at V and 6 bases at J; junction bases unmatched: 12. The full variable domain, with the rest looked up from reference TRBV11-2 and TRBJ2-7, is EAGVAQSPRYKIIEKRQSVAFWCNPISGHATLYWYQQILGQGPKLLIQFQNNGVVDDSQLPKDRFSAERLKGVDSTLKIQPAKLEDSAVYLCASSRQADRGRFEQYFGPGTRLTVT.